This entry lists 25 T cell receptor beta chains sequenced from one sample in a study of blood T cell repertoires in COVID-19 (dated by TCRdb to about 2020). Library preparation employed the immunoSEQ multiplex PCR assay. TCRdb mirrors the immuneACCESS table, restricted to in-frame sequences. Some clones are absent from its copies; in checked studies, under half trace to an unresolved V gene, and the reason for the others is unknown. Recorded for this sample are some 370,000 clones; around 83% of them occurred a single time. The top ten clonotypes cover approximately 4.7% of the sample. Sequencing input: PBMCs or T cells enriched from blood (not recorded which). These receptors were collected from a woman aged 50 to 60 who had recovered from COVID-19.

The chain links TRBV9 to TRBJ1-2, with 8 bases that match TRBD1. The CDR3 contains 16 residues. Trimming removed 0 bases from V and 5 bases from J; junction bases left unmatched: 9. CDR1 SGDLS and CDR2 YYNGEE come from the germline V gene. The CDR3 here is CASSVDGQGAWYGYTF. The CDR3 DNA is TGTGCCAGCAGCGTAGATGGGCAGGGGGCTTGGTATGGCTACACCTTC.

J is TRBJ1-2 and V is TRBV9; D is ambiguous. The CDR3 contains 15 residues. The V gene lost 6 bases and the J gene lost 0 bases, with 15 bases spanning the gap. Germline V gene lookup returns CDR1 SGDLS and CDR2 YYNGEE. This CDR3 is CASTSGDLTNYGYTF. CDR3 DNA sequence: TGTGCCAGCACGTCGGGAGACCTTACTAACTATGGCTACACCTTC.

In this sample, this clone turned up once. This chain joins TRBV9 and TRBJ2-1; TRBD2 might be the D (6 bases). Trimming shortened V by 3 bases and J by 2 bases, and 15 bases separated the two germline ends. The CDR3 is made up of 16 amino acids. CDR1 is SGDLS, CDR2 YYNGEE, per germline. This CDR3 reads CASSGGGMGTYNEQFF. The CDR3 bases are TGTGCCAGCAGCGGAGGCGGGATGGGTACCTACAATGAGCAGTTCTTC. Full variable domain (missing parts from reference TRBV9 and TRBJ2-1): DSGVTQTPKHLITATGQRVTLRCSPRSGDLSVYWYQQSLDQGLQFLIQYYNGEERAKGNILERFSAQQFPDLHSELNLSSLELGDSALYFCASSGGGMGTYNEQFFGPGTRLTVL.

J is TRBJ1-1 and V is TRBV30; D gene ambiguous. Per the germline V gene, CDR1 is GTSNPN and CDR2 is SVGIG (reference sequence). The CDR3 runs 11 residues. V was cut by 3 bases and J by 4 bases, with 6 bases left in between. The CDR3, as DNA: TGTGCCTGGAGAGTCGGCACTGAAGCTTTCTTT. Protein: CAWRVGTEAFF.

This chain uses TRBV6-5 with TRBJ1-1; weak D call: TRBD1 (6 bases). The germline CDR1 and CDR2 sequences are MNHEY and SVGAGI. The CDR3 contains 15 residues. Deletions cut 2 bases from V and 11 bases from J, with 21 bases between. DNA for the CDR3: TGTGCCAGCAGTTACGCGAAGGGGGTGGTCGACCCCGCTTTCTTT. As protein: CASSYAKGVVDPAFF.

The V and J genes are TRBV10-3 and TRBJ2-2, with TRBD2 matching 13 bases. V was clipped by 6 bases and J by 2 bases; unmatched bases: 3. Germline values: CDR1 ENHRY, CDR2 SYGVKD. CDR3 length equals 16 residues. CDR3 in DNA: TGTGCCATCAGGGGACTAGCGGGATCCAACACCGGGGAGCTGTTTTTT. Amino acid sequence: CAIRGLAGSNTGELFF.

The genes are TRBV7-8 and TRBJ1-1; D is ambiguous. V lost 5 bases and J 0 bases, leaving 13 bases between the germline ends. CDR3 length: 15 residues. Germline V gene sequence: CDR1 SGHVS, CDR2 FQNEAQ. CDR3 loop: CASSPRSSMNTEAFF. The CDR3 DNA sequence: TGTGCCAGCAGCCCGAGGTCCTCAATGAACACTGAAGCTTTCTTT.

This clone was found a few times. J is TRBJ2-2 and V is TRBV4-2; D gene unclear. Deletions cut 1 base from V and 2 bases from J, with 11 bases between. Germline-derived CDR1 and CDR2 are LGHNA and YNFKEQ. The CDR3 sequence is 16 residues long. The CDR3 nucleotides are TGTGCCAGCAGCCAAGTCGCACAGAGAAACACCGGGGAGCTGTTTTTT. It translates to CASSQVAQRNTGELFF.

J is TRBJ2-7 and V is TRBV1; the D call of TRBD1 is as the table states it, not checked on the DNA. TRBV1 is labeled a pseudogene. This CDR3 has 16 residues. The CDR3 protein is CTSSQECYTKTYEQYF. DNA for the CDR3: TGCACCAGCAGCCAAGAGTGTTACACCAAAACCTACGAGCAGTACTTC.

The rearrangement uses TRBV28 and TRBJ1-5; D might be TRBD1 (6 bases). This CDR3 has 14 residues. V lost 4 bases and J lost 3, with 10 bases in between. The germline gives CDR1 MDHEN, CDR2 SYDVKM. The CDR3 spells CASSWWGLNQPQHF. Here the CDR3 DNA reads TGTGCCAGCAGTTGGTGGGGGCTCAATCAGCCCCAGCATTTT.

This chain joins TRBV19 and TRBJ2-7; D is perhaps TRBD1 (5 bases). Germline lookup yields CDR1 LNHDA and CDR2 SQIVND (reference sequence). The V and J ends lost 5 bases and 6 bases respectively, with 26 bases between them. The CDR3 is 17 residues long. CDR3 in DNA: TGTGCCAGTAGTCAAGCCTTCGACAGCAAAAACCCCTCCGAGCAGTACTTC. Residues: CASSQAFDSKNPSEQYF.

This rearrangement joins TRBV5-1 to TRBJ2-3; 9 nucleotides agree with TRBD2. Germline CDR1 and CDR2: SGHRS and YFSETQ. This CDR3 comprises 16 residues. Germline trimming cut 3 bases from V and 0 bases from J; bases unmatched to any gene: 5. Here the CDR3 DNA reads TGCGCCAGCAGCTCCGGGACTAGCCAGAGCACAGATACGCAGTATTTT. Translated, it gives CASSSGTSQSTDTQYF.

The chain links TRBV7-3 to TRBJ2-3; 8 nucleotides agree with TRBD2. Per the germline V gene, CDR1 is SGHTA and CDR2 is FQGTGA. The CDR3 loop spans 15 amino acids. V lost 5 bases and J lost 0; bases outside the gene matches: 4. CDR3 DNA sequence: TGTGCCAGCAGCCGGACTAGCCGAAGCACAGATACGCAGTATTTT. Its translation is CASSRTSRSTDTQYF. Full variable domain (remainder filled in from reference TRBV7-3 and TRBJ2-3): GAGVSQTPSNKVTEKGKYVELRCDPISGHTALYWYRQSLGQGPEFLIYFQGTGAADDSGLPNDRFFAVRPEGSVSTLKIQRTERGDSAVYLCASSRTSRSTDTQYFGPGTRLTVL.

Here the CDR3 DNA reads TGTGCCAGCAGCCTCTACCGGAGGAAGCGGGGGCGTGGGACAGATACGCAGTATTTT. Translated: CASSLYRRKRGRGTDTQYF. The rearrangement joins TRBV13 to TRBJ2-3; 8 bases line up with TRBD2. The CDR3 spans 19 residues. V trimming: 5 bases; J trimming: 3 bases; junction bases outside the gene matches: 19. Germline-derived CDR1 and CDR2 are PRHDT and FYEKMQ (reference sequence).

This chain joins TRBV6-5 and TRBJ1-3; 7 bases are a match to TRBD1. The CDR3 has 16 residues. CDR1 MNHEY and CDR2 SVGAGI come from the germline V gene. J gave up 4 bases and V 0 bases, and 6 bases lay outside the gene matches. The CDR3 DNA follows: TGTGCCAGCAGTTACTCGACTCAGGGGGTGGGAAACACCATATATTTT. Encoded protein: CASSYSTQGVGNTIYF.

V is TRBV25-1 and J is TRBJ1-6; tentative D call: TRBD1 (6 bases). This CDR3 has 17 residues. CDR1 is MGHDK and CDR2 is SYGVNS in the germline V gene. Trimming removed 6 bases at V and 0 bases at J, with 15 bases between. In nucleotides, the CDR3 is TGTGCCAGCAGGGACCTGCAGGGGTTCTCCTATAATTCACCCCTCCACTTT. Translation gives CASRDLQGFSYNSPLHF. Full variable domain (outside the CDR3, taken from reference TRBV25-1 and TRBJ1-6): EADIYQTPRYLVIGTGKKITLECSQTMGHDKMYWYQQDPGMELHLIHYSYGVNSTEKGDLSSESTVSRIRTEHFPLTLESARPSHTSQYLCASRDLQGFSYNSPLHFGNGTRLTVT.

This sequence joins TRBV19 and TRBJ2-7, with 7 bases lining up with TRBD2. The CDR3 consists of 15 residues. Unmatched junction bases numbered 8, after V lost 3 bases and J lost 3 bases. The germline V gene encodes CDR1 LNHDA and CDR2 SQIVND (reference sequence). Here the CDR3 reads CASSIVAGDIYEQYF. The CDR3 DNA follows: TGTGCCAGTAGTATTGTGGCGGGGGATATCTACGAGCAGTACTTC.

The chain uses TRBV28 and TRBJ1-4; TRBD1 matches at 11 bases. V lost 5 bases and J lost 7; bases outside the gene matches: 6. The germline CDR1 and CDR2 sequences are MDHEN and SYDVKM. CDR3 length: 15 residues. The CDR3 loop is CASSLGQGATEKLFF. CDR3 bases: TGTGCCAGCAGTCTCGGACAGGGGGCTACTGAAAAACTGTTTTTT. The whole variable domain, remainder taken from reference TRBV28 and TRBJ1-4, is DVKVTQSSRYLVKRTGEKVFLECVQDMDHENMFWYRQDPGLGLRLIYFSYDVKMKEKGDIPEGYSVSREKKERFSLILESASTNQTSMYLCASSLGQGATEKLFFGSGTQLSVL.

The J gene is TRBJ2-5, the V gene TRBV9; D call uncertain. V was shortened by 5 bases and J by 0 bases, with 17 bases between the two germline ends. Germline CDR1 reads SGDLS; CDR2 reads YYNGEE. The CDR3 spans 16 residues. Here the CDR3 reads CASSQYELPYQETQYF. For the CDR3, the DNA is TGTGCCAGCAGTCAATACGAACTTCCGTACCAAGAGACCCAGTACTTC.

The rearrangement joins TRBV27 to TRBJ2-7, with D tentatively TRBD1 (6 bases). The V gene's germline CDR1 is MNHEY and CDR2 SMNVEV (reference sequence). The CDR3 is 14 amino acids. Trimming removed 5 bases at V and 4 bases at J, with 15 bases between. CDR3 sequence reads: CASSTIGQSYEQYF. The CDR3 DNA is TGTGCCAGCAGTACAATCGGACAGTCTTACGAGCAGTACTTC.

The chain joins TRBV7-2 to TRBJ1-1; 7 bases align to TRBD1. Germline V gene sequence: CDR1 SGHTA, CDR2 FQGNSA. The junction had 8 bases not matched to a gene; V was cut back by 5 bases and J by 5 bases. The CDR3 has 14 residues. This chain's CDR3 is CASSQPGGWTEAFF. CDR3 in DNA: TGTGCCAGCAGCCAACCAGGGGGGTGGACTGAAGCTTTCTTT.

The genes are TRBV5-1 and TRBJ1-1; D unresolved. V lost 4 bases and J lost 4, with 14 bases in between. The CDR3 contains 14 residues. CDR1 SGHRS and CDR2 YFSETQ come from the germline V gene. In DNA, the CDR3 is TGCGCCAGCAGCCCCCTAGTAAGGATCACTGAAGCTTTCTTT. Protein sequence: CASSPLVRITEAFF. The complete variable domain, with remaining parts taken from reference TRBV5-1 and TRBJ1-1, reads KAGVTQTPRYLIKTRGQQVTLSCSPISGHRSVSWYQQTPGQGLQFLFEYFSETQRNKGNFPGRFSGRQFSNSRSEMNVSTLELGDSALYLCASSPLVRITEAFFGQGTRLTVV.

The chain carries TRBV7-9 and TRBJ1-2, with D possibly being TRBD1 (6 bases). Trimming took off 3 bases at V and 7 bases at J, with 18 bases between the two ends. CDR3 length equals 15 residues. The germline gives CDR1 SEHNR, CDR2 FQNEAQ (reference sequence). For the CDR3, the DNA is TGTGCCAGCAGCTTTAAGACAGGATCAACCAGTGGCTACACCTTC. It encodes CASSFKTGSTSGYTF.

The rearrangement joins TRBV24-1 to TRBJ2-5; 12 nucleotides line up with TRBD1. The CDR3 sequence is 16 residues long. In germline, CDR1 is KGHDR, CDR2 SFDVKD. The V gene end was trimmed by 4 bases and the J gene end by 4 bases; junction bases not matched to a gene: 6. The DNA of the CDR3 is TGTGCCACCAGTGACGCGGGACAGGGGGCAAGAGAGACCCAGTACTTC. Its protein product is CATSDAGQGARETQYF.

About this clone itself: A read error may account for a junction end that differs from germline. The V and J genes are TRBV7-2 and TRBJ1-6; D might be TRBD1 (6 bases). Germline CDR1 and CDR2: SGHTA and FQGNSA. The CDR3 spans 13 residues. CDR3 sequence (DNA): TGTGCCAGCAGCCCCCAGAGGACAGCTCCTAGAACTTTT. Encoded protein: CASSPQRTAPRTF.